This TCR beta chain comes out of a study of blood T cell repertoires in COVID-19. Seattle participants joined during active infection and were tracked over time. This clone was seen just once. V lost 2 bases, J lost 3 bases, and 14 bases lay in between. The CDR3 length is 16 residues. Germline V gene lookup returns CDR1 KGHDR and CDR2 SFDVKD. In the source study's methods: Reference gene primer amplification gave estimated nucleated cell counts. Sequencing used immunoSEQ multiplex PCR; TCRdb keeps in-frame clones, though not all of them. Clone size and V and J calls were adopted from that table, with D and trimming inferred from the DNA. The data show about 420,000 clones, roughly 89% seen once.

Sequenced material: peripheral blood. The source of this sequence is a man between 18 and 35 years old with COVID-19, enrolled during active disease. This chain joins TRBV24-1 and TRBJ2-3, with D hard to call. DNA of the CDR3: TGTGCCACCAGTGATTCACGGAAATCGGGTACAGATACGCAGTATTTT. It specifies CATSDSRKSGTDTQYF.